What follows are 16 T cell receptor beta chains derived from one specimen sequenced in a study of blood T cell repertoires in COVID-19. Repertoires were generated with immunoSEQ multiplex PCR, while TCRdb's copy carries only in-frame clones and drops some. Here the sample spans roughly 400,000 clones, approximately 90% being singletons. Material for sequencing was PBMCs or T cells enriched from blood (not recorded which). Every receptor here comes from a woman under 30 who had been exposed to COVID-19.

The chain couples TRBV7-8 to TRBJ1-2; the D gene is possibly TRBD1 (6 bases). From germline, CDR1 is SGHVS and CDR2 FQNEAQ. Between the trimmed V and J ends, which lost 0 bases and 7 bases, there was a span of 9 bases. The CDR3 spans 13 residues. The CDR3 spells CASSLAAGVGYTF. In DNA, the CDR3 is TGTGCCAGCAGCTTAGCAGCAGGGGTTGGCTACACCTTC.

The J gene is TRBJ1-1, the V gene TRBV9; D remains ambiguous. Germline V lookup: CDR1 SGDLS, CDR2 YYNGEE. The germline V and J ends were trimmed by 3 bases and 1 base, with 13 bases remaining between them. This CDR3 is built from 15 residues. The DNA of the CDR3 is TGTGCCAGCAGCGGGCCACAGAAAGCGAACACTGAAGCTTTCTTT. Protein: CASSGPQKANTEAFF.

This chain's CDR3 is CASSSGQGGGYTF. CDR3 coding DNA: TGTGCCAGCAGTTCCGGACAGGGTGGGGGCTACACCTTC. V and J are TRBV6-5 and TRBJ1-2; 8 bases are shared with TRBD1. Germline V lookup: CDR1 MNHEY, CDR2 SVGAGI. The junction had 6 bases not matched to a gene; V was cut back by 4 bases and J by 8 bases. This CDR3 has 13 residues.

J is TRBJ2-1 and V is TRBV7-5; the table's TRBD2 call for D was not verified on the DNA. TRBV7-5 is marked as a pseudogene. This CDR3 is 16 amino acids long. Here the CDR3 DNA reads TGTGCCAGAAGTGGTAGCGGGGGTAGCTCCTACAATGAGCAGTTCTTC. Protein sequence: CARSGSGGSSYNEQFF.

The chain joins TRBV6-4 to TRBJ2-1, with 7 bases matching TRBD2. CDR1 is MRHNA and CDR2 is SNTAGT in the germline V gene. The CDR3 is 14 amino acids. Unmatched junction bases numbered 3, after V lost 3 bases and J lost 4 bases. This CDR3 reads CASSEGGSYNEQFF. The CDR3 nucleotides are TGTGCCAGCAGTGAGGGCGGGAGTTACAATGAGCAGTTCTTC.

The CDR3 reads CASSQQAGPGYSNQPQHF. The CDR3 DNA reads as TGTGCCAGCTCACAGCAGGCAGGCCCCGGTTATAGCAATCAGCCCCAGCATTTT. The chain is built from TRBV5-4 and TRBJ1-5; D is unresolved. Germline V gives CDR1 SGHNT, CDR2 YYREEE (reference sequence). V lost 7 bases, J lost 0 bases, and 23 bases lay in between. The CDR3 has 18 residues.

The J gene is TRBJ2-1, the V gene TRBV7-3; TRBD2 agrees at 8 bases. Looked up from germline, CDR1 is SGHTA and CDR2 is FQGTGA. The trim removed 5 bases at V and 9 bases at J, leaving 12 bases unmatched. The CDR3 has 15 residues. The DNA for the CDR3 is TGTGCCAGCAGCCGCTCGGGGGGGCCTTCGGCTGAGCAGTTCTTC. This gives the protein CASSRSGGPSAEQFF.

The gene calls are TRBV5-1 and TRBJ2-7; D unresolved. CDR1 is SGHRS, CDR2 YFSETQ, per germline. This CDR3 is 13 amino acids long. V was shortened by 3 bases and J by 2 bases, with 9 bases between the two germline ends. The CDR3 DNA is TGCGCCAGCAGCTCCACTGAAACCTACGAGCAGTACTTC. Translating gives CASSSTETYEQYF.

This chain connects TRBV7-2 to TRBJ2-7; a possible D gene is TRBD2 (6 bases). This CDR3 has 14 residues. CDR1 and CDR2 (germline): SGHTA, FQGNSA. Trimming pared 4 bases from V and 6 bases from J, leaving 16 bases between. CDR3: CASSSTRAGSEQYF. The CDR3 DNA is TGTGCCAGCAGCTCGACTAGGGCGGGAAGCGAGCAGTACTTC.

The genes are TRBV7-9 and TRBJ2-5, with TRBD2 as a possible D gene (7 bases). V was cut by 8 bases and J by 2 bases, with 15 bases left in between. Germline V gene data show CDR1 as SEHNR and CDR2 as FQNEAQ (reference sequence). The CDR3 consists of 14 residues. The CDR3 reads CASPRGGGQETQYF. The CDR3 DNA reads TGTGCCAGCCCCCGAGGGGGGGGGCAAGAGACCCAGTACTTC.

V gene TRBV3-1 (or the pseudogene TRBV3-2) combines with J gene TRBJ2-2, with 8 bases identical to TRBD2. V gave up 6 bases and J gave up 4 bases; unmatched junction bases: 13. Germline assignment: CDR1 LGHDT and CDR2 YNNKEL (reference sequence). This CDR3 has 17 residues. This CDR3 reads CASSPYSGLGVTGELFF. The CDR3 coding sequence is TGTGCCAGCAGTCCATATTCGGGACTAGGAGTCACCGGGGAGCTGTTTTTT.

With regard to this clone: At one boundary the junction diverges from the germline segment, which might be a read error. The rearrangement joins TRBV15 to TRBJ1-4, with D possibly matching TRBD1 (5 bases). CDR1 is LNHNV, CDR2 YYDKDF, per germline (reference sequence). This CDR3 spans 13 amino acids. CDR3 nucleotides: TGTGCCACCAGCGCTCGACAGAATGAAAGACTGTTTTTT. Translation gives CATSARQNERLFF.

The CDR3: CAWRPGQGVYGYTF. In DNA, the CDR3 is TGTGCCTGGAGGCCGGGACAGGGGGTCTATGGCTACACCTTC. The rearrangement links TRBV30 to TRBJ1-2, with TRBD1 identical over 11 bases. The CDR3 runs 14 residues. Germline V lookup: CDR1 GTSNPN, CDR2 SVGIG (reference sequence). V lost 3 bases to trimming and J lost 4 bases; unmatched junction nucleotides: 4.

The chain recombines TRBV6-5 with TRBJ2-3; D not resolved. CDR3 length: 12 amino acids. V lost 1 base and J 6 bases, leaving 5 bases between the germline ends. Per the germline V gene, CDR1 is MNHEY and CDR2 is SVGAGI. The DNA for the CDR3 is TGTGCCAGCAGTTACTTCGGTGATACGCAGTATTTT. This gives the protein CASSYFGDTQYF.

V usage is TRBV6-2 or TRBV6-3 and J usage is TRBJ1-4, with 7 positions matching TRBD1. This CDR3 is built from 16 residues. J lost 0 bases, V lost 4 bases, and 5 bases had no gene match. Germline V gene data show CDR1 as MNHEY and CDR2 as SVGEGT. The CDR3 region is CASSSGQLTTNEKLFF. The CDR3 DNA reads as TGTGCCAGCAGTTCGGGACAGCTCACAACTAATGAAAAACTGTTTTTT.

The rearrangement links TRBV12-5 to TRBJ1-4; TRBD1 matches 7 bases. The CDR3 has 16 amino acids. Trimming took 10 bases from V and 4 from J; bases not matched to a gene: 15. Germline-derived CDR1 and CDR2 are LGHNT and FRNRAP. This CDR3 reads CATGRKGALVNEKLFF. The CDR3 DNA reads TGTGCTACAGGCCGGAAGGGGGCTCTTGTTAATGAAAAACTGTTTTTT.